These 18 T cell receptor beta chains came from one sample sequenced in a study of T-cell memory formation after mild COVID-19. TCRdb itself ran the 5' RACE reads through MiXCR, one entry per CDR3 protein. In the table there are 75,000 to 90,000 distinct CDR3 sequences, approximately 15% of which are singletons. The sample consisted of PBMCs or a T cell subset sorted from them (not recorded which). Receptors were obtained from an adult woman who had mild COVID-19 (a few samples of this study predate the infection). Cell type and time point are not known.

In its sample, this clonotype was seen many times. DNA for the CDR3: TGCGCCAGCAGCTTGGAGGGAGGGATCTACGAGCAGTACTTC. Amino acids: CASSLEGGIYEQYF. The chain has TRBV5-1 and TRBJ2-7; 7 nucleotides align to TRBD2. The CDR3 contains 14 residues. V was clipped by 0 bases and J by 3 bases; unmatched bases: 3. Germline lookup yields CDR1 SGHRS and CDR2 YFSETQ.

The gene calls are TRBV7-9 and TRBJ2-7, with 9 bases aligning to TRBD1. CDR1 is SEHNR and CDR2 is FQNEAQ in the germline V gene (reference sequence). The CDR3 is 14 amino acids. The trim removed 3 bases at V and 4 bases at J, leaving 4 bases unmatched. CDR3 nucleotides: TGTGCCAGCAGCTTCGGACAGGGGAGGTACGAGCAGTACTTC. Its translation is CASSFGQGRYEQYF.

This chain joins TRBV12-3 or TRBV12-4 and TRBJ1-1; D not resolved. V lost 7 bases and J lost 7, with 16 bases in between. The CDR3 has 13 residues. The CDR3 spells CASTFDTEDEAFF. In DNA form, the CDR3 reads TGTGCCAGCACCTTTGACACTGAAGATGAAGCTTTCTTT.

The gene calls are TRBV9 and TRBJ1-1; D not certain. V dropped 0 bases and J dropped 1 base, with 10 bases sitting between them. CDR3 size: 15 residues. Germline CDR1 reads SGDLS; CDR2 reads YYNGEE. The CDR3 DNA is TGTGCCAGCAGCGTAGGGGAGCGACCGAACACTGAAGCTTTCTTT. Translated: CASSVGERPNTEAFF. The full variable domain, completed using reference TRBV9 and TRBJ1-1, is DSGVTQTPKHLITATGQRVTLRCSPRSGDLSVYWYQQSLDQGLQFLIQYYNGEERAKGNILERFSAQQFPDLHSELNLSSLELGDSALYFCASSVGERPNTEAFFGQGTRLTVV.

This clonotype was seen a handful of times. J is TRBJ2-7 and V is TRBV20-1; D remains ambiguous. The V end was cut by 3 bases, the J end by 1 base, with 13 bases between. CDR1 is DFQATT and CDR2 is SNEGSKA in the germline V gene (reference sequence). The CDR3 length is 14 residues. The CDR3 DNA reads TGCAGTGCTAGCAGTCAGGATCCGTCCTACGAGCAGTACTTC. This codes for CSASSQDPSYEQYF.

The V and J genes are TRBV21-1 and TRBJ2-4. TRBV21-1 is deemed a pseudogene. The CDR3 consists of 15 residues. CDR3 sequence reads: CASSKGGLAKNIQYF. CDR3 in DNA: TGTGCCAGCAGCAAAGGGGGGTTAGCCAAAAACATTCAGTACTTC.

In its sample, this clonotype was seen a few times. The V and J genes are TRBV29-1 and TRBJ2-1; TRBD1 matches 7 bases. CDR3 size: 15 residues. With 5 bases clipped from V and 3 bases from J, the junction kept 10 bases outside the gene matches. Per germline, CDR1 SQVTM and CDR2 ANQGSEA. CDR3 nucleotide sequence: TGCAGCGTTCGAAGGGACAGATCTTACTACAATGAGCAGTTCTTC. Amino acids: CSVRRDRSYYNEQFF.

The V call is TRBV7-8, the J call TRBJ2-5; the match to TRBD2 covers 7 bases. The CDR3 extends over 17 amino acids. The germline V gene encodes CDR1 SGHVS and CDR2 FQNEAQ. After removal of 6 bases from V and 5 bases from J, the junction contained 18 bases not matched to a gene. CDR3 nucleotides: TGTGCCAGCAGATTAAACGTTTGGCGGGAGTCCGGGGAGACCCAGTACTTC. It codes for CASRLNVWRESGETQYF.

This clonotype has more than one count but fewer than ten. The V gene is TRBV6-6, the J gene TRBJ2-1, with 13 bases matching TRBD2. V trimming: 2 bases; J trimming: 3 bases; junction bases outside the gene matches: 10. This CDR3 region has 19 residues. From germline, CDR1 is MNHNY and CDR2 SVGAGI (reference sequence). The CDR3 sequence is CASSYLGLAGVSFYNEQFF. The CDR3 nucleotides read TGTGCCAGCAGTTACCTAGGACTAGCGGGAGTTTCGTTCTACAATGAGCAGTTCTTC.

There are a few counts of this clonotype. The CDR3 reads CATSDFGQAETQYF. The CDR3, as DNA: TGTGCCACCAGTGATTTTGGGCAGGCGGAGACCCAGTACTTC. The J gene is TRBJ2-5, the V gene TRBV24-1; D is unclear. V gave up 1 base and J gave up 5 bases, with 10 bases separating them. Germline V gene lookup returns CDR1 KGHDR and CDR2 SFDVKD. The CDR3 totals 14 residues.

This clonotype was seen only a few times. The J gene is TRBJ2-7, the V gene TRBV7-6; D remains unclear. This CDR3 region has 15 residues. CDR1 and CDR2 from the germline V gene are SGHVS and FNYEAQ. V lost 3 bases, J lost 1 base, and 13 bases lay in between. The CDR3 loop is CASSFDTGRSYEQYF. The CDR3 DNA sequence: TGTGCCAGCAGCTTTGACACTGGACGGTCCTACGAGCAGTACTTC.

This clonotype appeared a few times. The V call is TRBV6-6, the J call TRBJ1-6, with 9 bases matching TRBD1. Trimming removed 1 base from V and 8 bases from J; junction bases left unmatched: 21. Germline lookup yields CDR1 MNHNY and CDR2 SVGAGI (reference sequence). This CDR3 spans 21 amino acids. The CDR3 region has the DNA TGTGCCAGCAGTTACTGGGAACCGGGACAGGGTAATCTGCGGAGAGATTCACCCCTCCACTTT. Translated: CASSYWEPGQGNLRRDSPLHF.

A few counts support this clonotype. CDR3 region: CASSQAGVYTDTQYF. DNA for the CDR3: TGTGCCAGCAGCCAAGCGGGAGTCTATACAGATACGCAGTATTTT. The chain joins TRBV7-6 to TRBJ2-3; 8 nucleotides align to TRBD2. The CDR3 has 15 amino acids. J gave up 3 bases and V 5 bases, and 7 bases lay outside the gene matches. Germline loops: CDR1 SGHVS, CDR2 FNYEAQ.

This clonotype has just a few counts. This sequence joins TRBV7-9 and TRBJ2-2; D unresolved. Trimming left V 11 bases short and J 5 bases short, with 9 bases between. CDR3 length equals 11 residues. The germline V gene has CDR1 SEHNR and CDR2 FQNEAQ (reference sequence). The CDR3 spells CACGTTGELFF. The DNA for the CDR3 is TGTGCCTGTGGAACGACCGGGGAGCTGTTTTTT. Combining the CDR3 with reference TRBV7-9 and TRBJ2-2 gives the whole variable domain DTGVSQNPRHKITKRGQNVTFRCDPISEHNRLYWYRQTLGQGPEFLTYFQNEAQLEKSRLLSDRFSAERPKGSFSTLEIQRTEQGDSAMYLCACGTTGELFFGEGSRLTVL.

J is TRBJ2-1 and V is TRBV29-1; 7 nucleotides agree with TRBD2. CDR3 length: 18 amino acids. V lost 3 bases and J lost 5; bases outside the gene matches: 19. The germline gives CDR1 SQVTM, CDR2 ANQGSEA. The CDR3 is CSVDRYSYREGPDNEQFF. The DNA of the CDR3 is TGCAGCGTTGATCGGTACAGCTATAGGGAGGGACCGGACAATGAGCAGTTCTTC.

This clonotype was observed a handful of times. The chain employs TRBV5-1 and TRBJ1-3, with 10 bases lining up with TRBD1. Trimming cost V 3 bases and J 2 bases; bases outside gene matches: 2. Germline CDR1 reads SGHRS; CDR2 reads YFSETQ. The CDR3 has 15 amino acids. CDR3: CASSWDRGTGNTIYF. The CDR3 DNA reads TGCGCCAGCAGCTGGGACAGGGGAACTGGAAACACCATATATTTT.

This clonotype was seen only a few times. The gene calls are TRBV7-9 and TRBJ2-1, with D perhaps TRBD1 or TRBD2 (5 bases each). The ends were cut back, 0 bases at V and 5 bases at J, with 5 bases in the middle. The CDR3 extends over 13 amino acids. CDR1 and CDR2 from the germline V gene are SEHNR and FQNEAQ (reference sequence). The CDR3 DNA sequence: TGTGCCAGCAGCTTAGCGGGGGACAATGAGCAGTTCTTC. Its protein is CASSLAGDNEQFF.

This clonotype came up a few times. This chain's CDR3 is CASSLGNGQETQYF. In nucleotides, the CDR3 is TGTGCCAGCAGCTTGGGGAACGGACAAGAGACCCAGTACTTC. The rearrangement joins TRBV5-6 to TRBJ2-5; unclear D gene. The germline V gene has CDR1 SGHDT and CDR2 YYEEEE. The CDR3 has 14 residues. Between the trimmed V and J ends, which lost 0 bases and 2 bases, there was a span of 8 bases.